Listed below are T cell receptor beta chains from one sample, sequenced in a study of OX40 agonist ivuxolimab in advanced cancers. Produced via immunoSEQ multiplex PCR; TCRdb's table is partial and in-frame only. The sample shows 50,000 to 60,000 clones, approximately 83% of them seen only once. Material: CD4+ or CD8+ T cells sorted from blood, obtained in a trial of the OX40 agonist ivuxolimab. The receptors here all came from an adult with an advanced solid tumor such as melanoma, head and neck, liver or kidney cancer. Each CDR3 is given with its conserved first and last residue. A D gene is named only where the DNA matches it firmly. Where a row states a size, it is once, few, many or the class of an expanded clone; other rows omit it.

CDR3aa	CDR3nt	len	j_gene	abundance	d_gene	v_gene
CASRARGYGYTF	TGTGCCAGCAGGGCAAGGGGCTATGGCTACACCTTC	12	TRBJ1-2	.	.	TRBV6-1
CASSPIRGGEQYF	TGTGCCAGCAGCCCTATAAGGGGGGGGGAGCAGTACTTC	13	TRBJ2-7	.	.	TRBV14
CASSLFYRAYEQYF	TGCGCCAGCAGCCTTTTCTACAGGGCCTACGAGCAGTACTTC	14	TRBJ2-7	.	.	TRBV5-1
CASSLSAGGSYTF	TGTGCCAGCAGTTTATCCGCAGGGGGGAGCTACACCTTC	13	TRBJ1-2	.	TRBD1	TRBV27
CASSLAPIQGTGELFF	TGCGCCAGCAGCTTGGCGCCAATACAGGGTACCGGGGAGCTGTTTTTT	16	TRBJ2-2	.	.	TRBV5-1
CASSRQQGTGELFF	TGTGCCAGCTCACGCCAACAGGGAACCGGGGAGCTGTTTTTT	14	TRBJ2-2	.	.	TRBV18
CASSQDEGPRGEKLFF	TGCGCCAGCAGCCAAGATGAGGGCCCGAGGGGTGAAAAACTGTTTTTT	16	TRBJ1-4	once	.	TRBV4-1
CAWSVYGELFF	TGTGCCTGGAGTGTCTACGGGGAGCTGTTTTTT	11	TRBJ2-2	.	.	TRBV30
CASSLAGGSLIRTQYF	TGTGCCAGCAGCTTAGCGGGCGGTTCCCTTATTAGGACCCAGTACTTC	16	TRBJ2-5	.	.	TRBV7-2
CASSPHRGTEAFF	TGTGCCAGTAGTCCTCACAGGGGTACTGAAGCTTTCTTT	13	TRBJ1-1	few	TRBD1	TRBV19
CASSDSANTEAFF	TGCGCCAGCAGTGACAGTGCGAACACTGAAGCTTTCTTT	13	TRBJ1-1	.	.	TRBV10-1
CASSLQGRGEQFF	TGTGCCAGCAGCTTACAGGGGCGGGGAGAGCAGTTCTTC	13	TRBJ2-1	once	.	TRBV7-3
CASREYSGSGDTQYF	TGTGCCAGTCGAGAGTACAGTGGGTCGGGGGATACGCAGTATTTT	15	TRBJ2-3	.	.	TRBV19
CATSSRARLSNQPQHF	TGTGCCACCAGCAGCCGGGCACGGCTTAGCAATCAGCCCCAGCATTTT	16	TRBJ1-5	few	.	TRBV15
CASSLDSFNTEAFF	TGCGCCAGCAGCTTGGACAGTTTCAACACTGAAGCTTTCTTT	14	TRBJ1-1	few	.	TRBV5-1
CASSSTILRETQYF	TGTGCCAGCAGTTCCACAATACTTCGGGAGACCCAGTACTTC	14	TRBJ2-5	.	.	TRBV28
CASSSGTSGTEQFF	TGCGCCAGCAGCTCGGGGACTAGCGGGACCGAGCAGTTCTTC	14	TRBJ2-1	.	TRBD2	TRBV5-1
CASSPPGGRLSSYEQYF	TGTGCCAGCAGTCCGCCAGGGGGGCGGTTAAGCTCCTACGAGCAGTACTTC	17	TRBJ2-7	once	.	TRBV28
CASSTPGQGNEKLFF	TGTGCCAGCAGTACGCCGGGACAGGGTAATGAAAAACTGTTTTTT	15	TRBJ1-4	.	TRBD1	TRBV28